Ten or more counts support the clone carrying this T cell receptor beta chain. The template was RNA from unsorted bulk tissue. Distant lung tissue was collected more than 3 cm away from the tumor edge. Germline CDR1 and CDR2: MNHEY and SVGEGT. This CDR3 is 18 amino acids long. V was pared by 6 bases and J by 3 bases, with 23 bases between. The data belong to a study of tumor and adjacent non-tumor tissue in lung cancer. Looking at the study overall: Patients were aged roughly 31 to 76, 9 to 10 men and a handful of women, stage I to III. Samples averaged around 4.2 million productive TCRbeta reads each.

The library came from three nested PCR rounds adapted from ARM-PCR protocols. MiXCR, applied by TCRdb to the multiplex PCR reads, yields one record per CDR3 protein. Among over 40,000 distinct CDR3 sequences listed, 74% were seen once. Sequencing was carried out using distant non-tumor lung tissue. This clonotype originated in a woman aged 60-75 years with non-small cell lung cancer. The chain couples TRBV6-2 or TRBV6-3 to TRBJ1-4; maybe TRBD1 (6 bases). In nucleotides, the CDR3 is TGTGCCAGCAGAAATTTCGGAGAGCCGGACAGTTCTAATGAAAAACTGTTTTTT. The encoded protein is CASRNFGEPDSSNEKLFF.